The clone carrying this TCR beta chain showed up just a few times. Other nucleotide sequences from this sample produce the same CDR3. CD8 cells classed as naive were CD45RO-negative and positively selected for CCR7, excluding terminally differentiated effector memory CD45RA+ cells. This entry belongs to a study of shared clonotypes between healthy human individuals. About the research overall: The donor pool was made up of two women and a few men aged 18 to 49.

Generated by immunoSEQ multiplex PCR, the TCRdb table keeps only in-frame clones and is missing some. This sample carries 550,000 to 750,000 clones, around 92% of them seen once, and the ten largest clones take roughly 24%. The CDR3 has 15 residues. CDR1 and CDR2 (germline): MRHNA, SNTAGT. Trimming took 0 bases from V and 6 from J; bases not matched to a gene: 2. The chain links TRBV6-4 to TRBJ2-3; 11 nucleotides line up with TRBD2. What was sequenced was naive CD8+ T cells sorted from blood. This TCR derives from a man aged 30 to 39 in good health. The DNA for the CDR3 is TGTGCCAGCAGTGACTCTAGCGGGAGGGCCGATACGCAGTATTTT. Its translation is CASSDSSGRADTQYF.